Described below is a single T cell receptor (beta chain) sequence and its context. The antigen remains unidentified. This CDR3 region has 16 residues. Trimming removed 7 bases from V and 10 bases from J; junction bases left unmatched: 15. Germline loops: CDR1 SNHLY, CDR2 FYNNEI. This record belongs to a study of blood T cells in healthy people across ages. Peripheral blood samples of roughly 9.8 milliliters were drawn from each donor. General study points: The study lacked donor CMV status, which possibly confounded expanded clonotype changes.

The use of a sample-barcoded 5' primer and a J-beta primer mix characterized a second PCR of about 7 to 12 cycles. TCRdb redid the calling of the 5' RACE reads with MiXCR, one entry per CDR3 protein. The repertoire holds around 2 million distinct CDR3 sequences, with roughly two fifths as singletons. This receptor was obtained from a human donor in good health. The V gene is TRBV2, the J gene TRBJ2-1; 11 bases fit TRBD2. Specimen: blood. The CDR3 reads CASTLTSGAPMIEQFF. The CDR3 coding sequence is TGTGCCAGCACCCTGACTAGCGGGGCACCAATGATCGAGCAGTTCTTC.